This entry lists 14 T cell receptor beta chains sequenced from one sample in a study of T cell responses to AZD1222 COVID-19 vaccine. TCRdb's table, derived via immunoSEQ multiplex PCR, lists solely in-frame clones and lacks some. The sample holds roughly 120,000 clones, approximately 94% seen once. The sequences come from peripheral blood, collected on day 0 of AZD1222 vaccination. All receptors derive from an adult in good health.

The gene calls are TRBV6-5 and TRBJ2-7; no definite D call. Germline V gene sequence: CDR1 MNHEY, CDR2 SVGAGI. This CDR3 has 14 amino acids. Trimming cost V 3 bases and J 2 bases, with 11 bases left between them. CDR3 coding DNA: TGTGCCAGCAGTTATAGGCTAAACCCCTACGAGCAGTACTTC. This translates into CASSYRLNPYEQYF.

The J gene is TRBJ2-5, the V gene TRBV7-2; D may be TRBD2 (6 bases). The V end was cut by 6 bases, the J end by 1 base, with 15 bases between. CDR3 size: 15 residues. Germline V gives CDR1 SGHTA, CDR2 FQGNSA. In DNA form, the CDR3 reads TGTGCCAGCAGTTCGGGGGTGATGAGCCAAGAGACCCAGTACTTC. Protein sequence: CASSSGVMSQETQYF.

This clone was seen only once. The chain employs TRBV11-2 and TRBJ1-4; tentatively, D is TRBD1 (5 bases). The germline CDR1 and CDR2 sequences are SGHAT and FQNNGV. The CDR3 runs 15 residues. The V gene lost 1 base and the J gene lost 1 base, with 7 bases spanning the gap. The CDR3 sequence: CASSLVGGTNEKLFF. For the CDR3, the DNA is TGTGCCAGCAGCTTAGTGGGGGGAACTAATGAAAAACTGTTTTTT.

This chain connects TRBV6-5 to TRBJ2-1; 10 positions agree with TRBD2. Germline CDR1 is MNHEY and CDR2 is SVGAGI. J gave up 6 bases and V 6 bases, and 8 bases lay outside the gene matches. This CDR3 has 15 amino acids. The CDR3 coding sequence is TGTGCCAGCAGCCGAGGGACTAGCGTCAGCAATGAGCAGTTCTTC. Protein: CASSRGTSVSNEQFF.

The V call is TRBV29-1, the J call TRBJ1-2, with D unclear. The CDR3 totals 14 residues. Trimming cost V 6 bases and J 2 bases, with 16 bases left between them. The germline gives CDR1 SQVTM, CDR2 ANQGSEA. The CDR3 DNA sequence: TGCAGCGTCGGGGAATGGACGGAGAACTATGGCTACACCTTC. Translated, it gives CSVGEWTENYGYTF.

The chain combines TRBV10-3 with TRBJ2-3, with 9 nucleotides matching TRBD2. The CDR3 covers 14 residues. Trimming took 4 bases from V and 1 from J; bases not matched to a gene: 0. Germline CDR1 is ENHRY and CDR2 is SYGVKD. CDR3 residues: CAISGLAGTDTQYF. The CDR3 nucleotides are TGTGCCATCAGTGGACTAGCGGGCACAGATACGCAGTATTTT.

This clone was picked up one time. The V call is TRBV2, the J call TRBJ1-5, with D perhaps TRBD1 (5 bases). Germline V lookup: CDR1 SNHLY, CDR2 FYNNEI. This CDR3 contains 16 residues. V was trimmed by 1 base and J by 11 bases, leaving 21 bases between them. The CDR3 reads CASSEGTTRGRPTQHF. In DNA form, the CDR3 reads TGTGCCAGCAGTGAAGGTACTACGAGGGGCCGGCCGACCCAGCATTTT.

This chain's CDR3 is CAISGREGEKLFF. Here the CDR3 DNA reads TGTGCCATCTCCGGCAGGGAGGGTGAAAAACTGTTTTTT. V is TRBV10-3 and J is TRBJ1-4; D is perhaps TRBD1 (5 bases). CDR3 size: 13 residues. The ends were cut back, 8 bases at V and 7 bases at J, with 14 bases in the middle. The germline CDR1 and CDR2 sequences are ENHRY and SYGVKD.

This sequence joins TRBV2 and TRBJ1-2; no reliable D call. Germline CDR1 and CDR2: SNHLY and FYNNEI. The CDR3 has 13 amino acids. Trimming cost V 6 bases and J 8 bases, with 16 bases left between them. The CDR3: CASRAGRREGYTF. The CDR3 nucleotides are TGTGCCAGCAGAGCGGGCCGCCGGGAGGGCTACACCTTC. Looking up the rest from reference TRBV2 and TRBJ1-2 gives the full variable domain: EPEVTQTPSHQVTQMGQEVILRCVPISNHLYFYWYRQILGQKVEFLVSFYNNEISEKSEIFDDQFSVERPDGSNFTLKIRSTKLEDSAMYFCASRAGRREGYTFGSGTRLTVV.

V usage is TRBV15 and J usage is TRBJ1-1, with D uncertain. This CDR3 has 15 residues. Germline CDR1 and CDR2: LNHNV and YYDKDF (reference sequence). V lost 0 bases, J lost 4 bases, and 12 bases lay in between. CDR3 protein: CATSRDLGRGTEAFF. Here the CDR3 DNA reads TGTGCCACCAGCAGAGATCTTGGTCGGGGCACTGAAGCTTTCTTT.

J is TRBJ2-5 and V is TRBV18; possible D gene TRBD1, 6 bases. This CDR3 comprises 15 residues. The germline V and J ends were trimmed by 7 bases and 5 bases, with 20 bases remaining between them. Germline values: CDR1 KGHSH, CDR2 LQKENI. The CDR3 sequence is CASLLGRTDRETQYF. Here the CDR3 DNA reads TGTGCCAGCTTACTAGGCAGGACAGACCGGGAGACCCAGTACTTC.

The V call is TRBV23-1, the J call TRBJ1-5, with D possibly being TRBD1 (5 bases). Being an ORF, TRBV23-1 has a function that is uncertain. V was cut by 2 bases and J by 7 bases, with 18 bases left in between. The CDR3 totals 16 residues. The DNA for the CDR3 is TGCGCCAGCAGTCAAGGGTGGGACTCCCACGAACAGCCCCAGCATTTT. Translated, it gives CASSQGWDSHEQPQHF.

The chain carries TRBV5-4 and TRBJ2-1; D remains ambiguous. Per germline, CDR1 SGHNT and CDR2 YYREEE (reference sequence). Trimming removed 1 base from V and 2 bases from J, with 7 bases in between. The CDR3 runs 14 residues. CDR3 protein: CASSLRDTYNEQFF. Here the CDR3 DNA reads TGTGCCAGCAGCTTGCGAGACACCTACAATGAGCAGTTCTTC.

The chain links TRBV10-3 to TRBJ2-5; D may be TRBD2 (5 bases). The CDR3 runs to 12 residues. The V end was cut by 2 bases, the J end by 5 bases, with 6 bases between. The germline V gene has CDR1 ENHRY and CDR2 SYGVKD. The CDR3 nucleotides are TGTGCCATCAGTGAGGGCGGGGAGACCCAGTACTTC. Its translation is CAISEGGETQYF.